This TCR beta chain was identified during a study of beta chain features in type 1 diabetes. Study-level findings and limits: Junctions at VDJ sites from type 1 diabetes patients had fewer insertions and more deletions. PCR may have favored shorter templates equally in patients and controls. High-TCR-expressing cells could be over-represented by cDNA sequencing.

Every isolated RNA sample was fully reverse transcribed, so sequencing captured expressed TCRB transcripts. Naive, central memory and regulatory T cell samples yielded about 3.57 million reads on average. Sequencing was performed with immunoSEQ multiplex PCR; in TCRdb, only in-frame clones are kept and a portion is missing. The sample contains roughly 610,000 clones, 15% of which appear only once. This clone was picked up a small number of times. The antigen is unknown. Germline values: CDR1 LGHNA, CDR2 YSLEER. The CDR3 is 17 amino acids. Trimming removed 0 bases at V and 3 bases at J, with 15 bases between.

This chain joins TRBV4-3 and TRBJ1-5; D is possibly TRBD1 (6 bases). Sample: naive CD4+ T cells from blood. The origin of this receptor is a man younger than 35 in good health. The CDR3 here is CASSQDWQGRPNQPQHF. The CDR3 DNA reads as TGCGCCAGCAGCCAAGATTGGCAGGGGCGACCCAATCAGCCCCAGCATTTT.